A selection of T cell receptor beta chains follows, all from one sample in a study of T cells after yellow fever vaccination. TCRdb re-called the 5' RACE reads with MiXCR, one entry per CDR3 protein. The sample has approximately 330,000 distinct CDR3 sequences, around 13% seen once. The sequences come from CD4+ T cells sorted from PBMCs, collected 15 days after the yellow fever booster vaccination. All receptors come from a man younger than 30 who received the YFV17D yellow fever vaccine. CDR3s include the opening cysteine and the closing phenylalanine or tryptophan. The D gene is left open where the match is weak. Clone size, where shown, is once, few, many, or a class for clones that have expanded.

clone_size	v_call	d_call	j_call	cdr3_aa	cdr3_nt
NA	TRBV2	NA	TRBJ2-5	CAARRGPQETQYF	TGTGCAGCTCGGAGGGGTCCGCAAGAGACCCAGTACTTC
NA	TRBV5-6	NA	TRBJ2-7	CASSFGLQAGSYEQYF	TGTGCCAGCAGCTTCGGATTACAGGCCGGCTCCTACGAGCAGTACTTC
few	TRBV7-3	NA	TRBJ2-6	CASSLMRLGANVLTF	TGTGCCAGCAGCTTAATGAGGCTCGGGGCCAACGTCCTGACTTTC
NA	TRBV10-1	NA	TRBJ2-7	CASSSVSVNEQYF	TGCGCCAGCAGCTCAGTCTCCGTGAACGAGCAGTACTTC
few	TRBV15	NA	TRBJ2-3	CATSRDAAGRSADTQYF	TGTGCCACCAGCAGAGATGCGGCGGGTCGGTCCGCAGATACGCAGTATTTT
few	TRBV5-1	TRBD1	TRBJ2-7	CASSQTHGTGMYEQYF	TGCGCCAGCAGCCAAACTCATGGGACAGGCATGTACGAGCAGTACTTC
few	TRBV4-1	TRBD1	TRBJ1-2	CASSLTGTGNYGYTF	TGCGCCAGCAGCCTTACCGGGACAGGGAACTATGGCTACACCTTC
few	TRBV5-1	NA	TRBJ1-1	CASSPTGFNTEAFF	TGCGCCAGCAGCCCAACTGGATTTAACACTGAAGCTTTCTTT
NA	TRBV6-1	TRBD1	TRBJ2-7	CASSETPGRGTYEQYF	TGTGCCAGCAGTGAAACCCCCGGCAGGGGGACCTACGAGCAGTACTTC
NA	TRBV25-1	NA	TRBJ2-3	CASRFGTDTQYF	TGTGCCAGCAGGTTTGGCACAGATACGCAGTATTTT
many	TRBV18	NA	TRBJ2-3	CASSPPSAPDTQYF	TGTGCCAGCTCACCACCCTCGGCCCCAGATACGCAGTATTTT
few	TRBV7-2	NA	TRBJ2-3	CASSWTDTQYF	TGTGCCAGCAGCTGGACAGATACGCAGTATTTT
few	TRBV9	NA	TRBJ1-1	CASSDAPGGVNTEAFF	TGTGCCAGCAGTGATGCGCCCGGAGGGGTGAACACTGAAGCTTTCTTT
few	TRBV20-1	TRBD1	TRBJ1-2	CSARQGGGYTF	TGCAGTGCAAGACAGGGGGGCGGCTACACCTTC
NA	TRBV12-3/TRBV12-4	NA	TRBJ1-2	CASSLKEYYGYTF	TGTGCCAGCAGTTTAAAGGAATACTATGGCTACACCTTC
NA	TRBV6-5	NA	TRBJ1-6	CASSDVGNSPLHF	TGTGCCAGCAGTGATGTGGGGAATTCACCCCTCCACTTT
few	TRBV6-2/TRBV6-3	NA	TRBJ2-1	CASRGVWANNEQFF	TGTGCCAGCAGAGGGGTGTGGGCTAACAATGAGCAGTTCTTC
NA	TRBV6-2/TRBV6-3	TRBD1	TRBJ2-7	CASSPPGQGIHEQYF	TGTGCCAGCAGTCCGCCGGGACAGGGGATACACGAGCAGTACTTC
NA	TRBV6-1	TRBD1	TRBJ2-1	CASPGQYTNEQFF	TGTGCCAGCCCGGGACAGTACACCAATGAGCAGTTCTTC
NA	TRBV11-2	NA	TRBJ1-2	CASSLADSLYGYTF	TGTGCCAGCAGCTTAGCGGACAGTCTCTATGGCTACACCTTC
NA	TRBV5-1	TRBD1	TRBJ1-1	CASSGGQLMNTEAFF	TGCGCCAGCAGCGGGGGACAGCTCATGAACACTGAAGCTTTCTTT
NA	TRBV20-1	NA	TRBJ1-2	CSAPDRDYYGYTF	TGCAGTGCTCCGGACCGCGATTACTATGGCTACACCTTC
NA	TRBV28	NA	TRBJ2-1	CASRHPGVSSYNEQFF	TGTGCCAGCAGGCATCCAGGGGTGAGCTCCTACAATGAGCAGTTCTTC
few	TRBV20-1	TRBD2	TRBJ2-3	CSARDPGTSGGLTPDTQYF	TGCAGTGCTAGAGACCCCGGGACTAGCGGGGGGTTGACCCCAGATACGCAGTATTTT
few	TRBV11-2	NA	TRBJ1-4	CASSTIRGRNEKLFF	TGTGCCAGCAGCACAATCAGGGGCCGCAATGAAAAACTGTTTTTT
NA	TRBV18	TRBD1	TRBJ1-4	CASSPDRVKKLFF	TGTGCCAGCTCACCGGACAGGGTGAAAAAACTGTTTTTT
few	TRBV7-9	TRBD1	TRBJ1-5	CASSLVGQGSNQPQHF	TGTGCCAGCAGCTTAGTGGGACAGGGGAGCAATCAGCCCCAGCATTTT
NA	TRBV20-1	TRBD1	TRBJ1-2	CSASEGAGYGYTF	TGCAGTGCTAGTGAGGGGGCAGGCTATGGCTACACCTTC
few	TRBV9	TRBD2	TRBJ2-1	CASSVASGGLEQFF	TGTGCCAGCAGCGTAGCTAGCGGGGGCCTCGAGCAGTTCTTC
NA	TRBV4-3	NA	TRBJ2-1	CASSQGVGGGNEQFF	TGCGCCAGCAGCCAAGGCGTAGGGGGAGGTAATGAGCAGTTCTTC
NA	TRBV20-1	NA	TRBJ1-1	CSARARATEAFF	TGCAGTGCACGGGCGAGGGCCACTGAAGCTTTCTTT
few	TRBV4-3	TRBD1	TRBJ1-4	CASSLDRTGTYNEKLFF	TGCGCCAGCAGCCTAGACAGGACAGGGACTTATAATGAAAAACTGTTTTTT
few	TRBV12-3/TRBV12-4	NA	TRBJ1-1	CASILWDSQGTEAFF	TGTGCCAGCATACTGTGGGACTCCCAAGGCACTGAAGCTTTCTTT
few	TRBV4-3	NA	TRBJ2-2	CASSQVPESDGELFF	TGCGCCAGCAGCCAAGTACCGGAGAGTGATGGGGAGCTGTTTTTT
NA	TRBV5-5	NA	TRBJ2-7	CASSLDSPYEQYF	TGTGCCAGCAGCTTAGACAGCCCTTACGAGCAGTACTTC
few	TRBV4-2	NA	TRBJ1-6	CASSQDISGSPHSPLHF	TGTGCCAGCAGCCAAGATATCAGTGGCTCTCCTCATTCACCCCTCCACTTT
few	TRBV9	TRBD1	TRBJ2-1	CASSVAGQGSWDEQFF	TGTGCCAGCAGCGTAGCGGGACAGGGGAGTTGGGATGAGCAGTTCTTC
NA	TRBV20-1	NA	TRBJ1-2	CSATALVYGYTF	TGCAGTGCTACGGCTTTGGTCTATGGCTACACCTTC
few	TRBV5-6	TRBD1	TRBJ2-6	CASSLDRGRAGANVLTF	TGTGCCAGCAGCTTGGACAGGGGGCGCGCTGGGGCCAACGTCCTGACTTTC
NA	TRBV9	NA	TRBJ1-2	CASSGGQQDYGYTF	TGTGCCAGCAGCGGAGGACAGCAAGACTATGGCTACACCTTC
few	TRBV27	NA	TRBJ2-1	CASRPWAGLKNEQFF	TGTGCCAGCAGGCCTTGGGCGGGGTTGAAGAATGAGCAGTTCTTC
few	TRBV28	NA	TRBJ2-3	CASSSLTRGGADTQYF	TGTGCCAGCAGTTCGCTTACCAGGGGCGGTGCAGATACGCAGTATTTT
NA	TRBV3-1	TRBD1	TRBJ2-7	CASSPSGTVEKQYF	TGTGCCAGCAGTCCCTCCGGGACAGTGGAGAAGCAGTACTTC
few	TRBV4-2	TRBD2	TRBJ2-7	CASSTRGGGAEQYF	TGTGCCAGCAGCACGCGGGGGGGTGGGGCTGAGCAGTACTTC
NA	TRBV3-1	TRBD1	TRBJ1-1	CASSKGQEAFF	TGTGCCAGCAGCAAGGGACAGGAAGCTTTCTTT
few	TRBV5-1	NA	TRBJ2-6	CASSLDVAGANVLTF	TGCGCCAGCAGCTTGGATGTAGCTGGGGCCAACGTCCTGACTTTC
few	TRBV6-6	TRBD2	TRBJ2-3	CASLALATSGYPDTQYF	TGTGCCAGCTTAGCCCTAGCGACTAGCGGGTACCCAGATACGCAGTATTTT
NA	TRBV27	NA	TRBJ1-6	CASSLARLVPPSPLHF	TGTGCCAGCAGTTTAGCACGGCTTGTACCACCATCACCCCTCCACTTT
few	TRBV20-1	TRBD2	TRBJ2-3	CSAFAAGGTDTQYF	TGCAGTGCTTTCGCTGCGGGGGGCACAGATACGCAGTATTTT
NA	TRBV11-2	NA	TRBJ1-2	CASSQGGGGYGYTF	TGTGCCAGCAGCCAAGGGGGAGGGGGCTATGGCTACACCTTC
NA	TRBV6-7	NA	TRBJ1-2	CASRGRGYTF	TGTGCCAGCAGGGGCCGGGGCTACACCTTC
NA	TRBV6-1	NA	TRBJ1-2	CASKEPSYYGYTF	TGTGCCAGCAAGGAACCGAGCTACTATGGCTACACCTTC
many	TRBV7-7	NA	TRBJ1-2	CASRTEGGYTF	TGTGCCAGCAGAACTGAGGGTGGCTACACCTTC
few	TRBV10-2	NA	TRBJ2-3	CATDPRRLVGDTQYF	TGCGCCACCGACCCCCGGAGACTAGTTGGAGATACGCAGTATTTT
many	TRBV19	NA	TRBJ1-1	CASSIGGLRNTEAFF	TGTGCCAGTAGTATAGGGGGACTGCGGAACACTGAAGCTTTCTTT
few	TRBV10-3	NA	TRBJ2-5	CAIMAAVQETQYF	TGTGCCATCATGGCGGCGGTTCAAGAGACCCAGTACTTC
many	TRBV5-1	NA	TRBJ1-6	CASSLEGQRNSPLHF	TGCGCCAGCAGCTTGGAGGGACAACGTAATTCACCCCTCCACTTT
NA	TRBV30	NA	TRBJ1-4	CAWSPRAGINEKLFF	TGTGCCTGGAGTCCCCGGGCGGGGATTAATGAAAAACTGTTTTTT
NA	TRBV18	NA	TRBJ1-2	CASSPNRESGGYTF	TGTGCCAGCTCACCGAACAGGGAGTCGGGTGGCTACACCTTC
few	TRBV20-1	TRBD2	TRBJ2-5	CSAGTGGAWTQYF	TGCAGTGCTGGCACCGGGGGGGCGTGGACCCAGTACTTC